This T cell receptor beta chain originates from a study of stem cell transplantation in POMP-related autoinflammatory disease. Study context: Impaired MHC class I-dependent CD8+ differentiation was hypothesized from defective thymoproteasomes.

Findings and limits, study-wide: A trend toward lower repertoire diversity and greater clonality appeared in every analyzed T-cell subset of PRAID patients. In PRAID patients, the number of distinct TRB V-J gene pairings was restricted.

Clones were sequenced by immunoSEQ multiplex PCR, and TCRdb holds only the in-frame ones, with some missing. Of over 60,000 clones in the sample, about nine tenths were seen once. Concerning this clone: Its antigen is currently unknown.

Germline V CDR1 and CDR2: MGHRA, YSYEKL. The CDR3 covers 13 residues. V shed 5 bases and J shed 4 bases, with 11 bases lying between them. Here the sequenced sample was CD4+ T cells from PBMCs, taken after stem cell transplantation. This receptor was identified in a human patient with POMP-related autoinflammation and immune dysregulation (PRAID). Some T cells may be transferred from the graft donor. The rearrangement joins TRBV4-1 to TRBJ1-2, with D unresolved. For the CDR3, the DNA is TGCGCCAGCAGCAGGGAGCCCAGCTATGGCTACACCTTC. This encodes CASSREPSYGYTF.